This T cell receptor beta chain was sequenced in a study of cytomegalovirus exposure and HLA in healthy donors. Regarding the study as a whole: Overall, approximately 180 TCR beta chains were annotated as cytomegalovirus-associated. In the 95 to 150 validation repertoires, approximately 93% of cluster scores exceeded 0, per a later analysis.

Produced via immunoSEQ multiplex PCR; TCRdb's table is partial and in-frame only. The sample lists about 200,000 clones, about 81% occurring once. Comment on this clone: The antigen remains undetermined.

This CDR3 is built from 15 residues. Germline CDR1 reads SGHRS; CDR2 reads YFSETQ. V dropped 4 bases and J dropped 8; count of bases not matched to a gene: 11. The sequence was collected from a woman between 25 and 40 years old in good health and CMV-seronegative. The specimen sequenced was PBMCs. V gene TRBV5-1 combines with J gene TRBJ2-1; TRBD2 aligns across 8 bases. Written as DNA, the CDR3 is TGCGCCAGCAGCCCAACCGGGACTAGTATCCATGAGCAGTTCTTC. It translates to CASSPTGTSIHEQFF.